A selection of T cell receptor beta chains follows, all from one sample in a study of monozygotic twins with inflammatory bowel disease. TCRdb re-analyzed the 5' RACE reads; it lists each CDR3 protein once, without DNA. The table lists fewer than 350,000 distinct CDR3 sequences, with 2% to 2.5% in the top ten. Sequenced sample: blood. The receptors originated from a human donor with ulcerative colitis or Crohn's disease, or a healthy co-twin of an affected twin (not recorded which). The CDR3 runs from the conserved cysteine through the conserved F or W. The order of the fields is V gene, J gene, CDR3 protein.

TRBV6-1	TRBJ2-7	CASTQGDGGSYEQYF
TRBV5-4	TRBJ1-1	CASTRTGWGTEAFF
TRBV20-1	TRBJ2-2	CSASGQLYTGELFF
TRBV7-2	TRBJ2-7	CASSASASQGYEQYF
TRBV7-9	TRBJ2-7	CASSSMTYEQYF
TRBV27	TRBJ2-3	CASSSGTGLTDTQYF
TRBV29-1	TRBJ2-7	CSGRDTSSYEQYF
TRBV12-3/TRBV12-4	TRBJ2-7	CASSTEVREQYF
TRBV20-1	TRBJ1-4	CSARGTGIGEKLFF
TRBV5-1	TRBJ2-3	CASSLVEVGDTQYF
TRBV20-1	TRBJ1-2	CSAGGRSNYGYTF
TRBV6-5	TRBJ1-6	CASSSIGTSPLHF
TRBV20-1	TRBJ2-7	CSSLSGTVPSYEQYF
TRBV12-3/TRBV12-4	TRBJ2-7	CASSLAGRSDEQYF
TRBV28	TRBJ2-5	CASRPRLAGVQETQYF
TRBV20-1	TRBJ2-7	CSARTGGAYEQYF
TRBV11-2	TRBJ2-2	CASSLVLREGLNGELFF
TRBV10-3	TRBJ2-3	CAISYEGIADTQYF
TRBV4-1	TRBJ2-4	CASSLAADDGSNIQYF
TRBV10-3	TRBJ1-2	CAIRGPANYGYTF
TRBV5-1	TRBJ1-1	CASSLAPAGNTEAFF
TRBV11-2	TRBJ2-7	CASSFDRGPEQYF
TRBV5-6	TRBJ2-1	CASSPSGTSGNNEQFF
TRBV29-1	TRBJ1-1	CSSQDLRGTEAFF
TRBV14	TRBJ2-1	CASSQMGQGYNEQFF